This T cell receptor (beta chain) was obtained from a study of cytomegalovirus exposure and HLA in healthy donors. V lost 5 bases and J lost 6, with 17 bases in between. In germline, CDR1 is SGHRS, CDR2 YFSETQ. This CDR3 comprises 14 residues. With 60 Vbeta and 13 Jbeta primers, the PCR was carried out. Profiling relied on immunoSEQ multiplex PCR, and the TCRdb table lists in-frame clones only, not all of them. The sample contains 65,000 to 80,000 clones, under 85% of which appear only once. A remark on this clone: No antigen is known for it.

Study observations and caveats: Based on reports, TCR beta sequences accurately predicted HLA-A and HLA-B alleles for most subjects. The study dropped some indistinguishable V segments, TRBV6-2 and TRBV6-3 among them.

This sequence was found in a woman in her forties in good health and CMV-seropositive. The rearrangement joins TRBV5-1 to TRBJ1-1; a weak D match, TRBD1 (5 bases). Specimen: PBMCs. This CDR3 is CASRYGGDSAEAFF. The DNA of the CDR3 is TGCGCCAGCAGATATGGGGGGGATAGCGCTGAAGCTTTCTTT.